The subject of this entry is one T cell receptor beta chain. These data belong to a study of blood T cell repertoires in COVID-19. Study as a whole: PBMCs, B-cell-depleted T cells, or T cells provided the cDNA or gDNA that made up the material.

Trimming took off 2 bases at V and 2 bases at J, with 14 bases between the two ends. Germline lookup yields CDR1 SGHDT and CDR2 YYEEEE. The CDR3 is 15 amino acids. As originally analysed: Reference gene primer amplification gave nucleated cell count estimates. Clones were sequenced by immunoSEQ multiplex PCR, and TCRdb holds only the in-frame ones, with some missing. D and trimming come from the DNA, and the V and J calls and clone size come from that table. The sample gives over 150,000 clones, around four fifths of which show up once; 5.5% to 8% is in the top ten. This clonotype was obtained from a woman in her 40s with COVID-19, enrolled during active disease. The gene calls are TRBV5-6 and TRBJ2-7, with a weak D call TRBD2 (6 bases). The material sequenced was peripheral blood. CDR3: CASSFYPGEAYEQYF. CDR3 coding DNA: TGTGCCAGCAGCTTTTACCCTGGGGAGGCCTACGAGCAGTACTTC.